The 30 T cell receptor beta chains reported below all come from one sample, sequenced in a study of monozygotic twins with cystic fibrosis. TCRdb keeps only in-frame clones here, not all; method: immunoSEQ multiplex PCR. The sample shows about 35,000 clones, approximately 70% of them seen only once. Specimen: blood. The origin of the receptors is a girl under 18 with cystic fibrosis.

In DNA form, the CDR3 reads TGTGCCAGCAGGGACAGGGGTATAGGCGAGCAGTACTTC. Its protein is CASRDRGIGEQYF. The chain carries TRBV2 and TRBJ2-7; TRBD1 matches at 9 bases. After removal of 6 bases from V and 6 bases from J, the junction contained 6 bases not matched to a gene. The germline V gene has CDR1 SNHLY and CDR2 FYNNEI. The CDR3 length is 13 residues.

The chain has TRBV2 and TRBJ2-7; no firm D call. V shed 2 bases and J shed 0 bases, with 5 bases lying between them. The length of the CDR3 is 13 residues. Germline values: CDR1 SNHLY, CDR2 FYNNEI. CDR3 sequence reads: CASSEPLSYEQYV. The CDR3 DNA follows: TGTGCCAGCAGTGAACCGCTCTCCTACGAGCAGTACGTC.

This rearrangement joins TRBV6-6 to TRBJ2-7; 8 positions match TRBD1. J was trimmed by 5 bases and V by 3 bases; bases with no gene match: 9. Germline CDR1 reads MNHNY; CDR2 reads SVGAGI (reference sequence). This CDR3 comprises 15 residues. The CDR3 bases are TGTGCCAGCAGTTATGGTTCAGGGGGCGAGAACGAGCAGTACTTC. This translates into CASSYGSGGENEQYF.

The DNA of the CDR3 is TGTGCCAGCAGCTTAGCCGGGGCCTATGGCTACACCTTC. Its translation: CASSLAGAYGYTF. V usage is TRBV7-2 and J usage is TRBJ1-2; D perhaps matches TRBD1 (5 bases). The V and J ends lost 0 bases and 4 bases respectively, with 6 bases between them. The CDR3 has 13 residues. Per germline, CDR1 SGHTA and CDR2 FQGNSA.

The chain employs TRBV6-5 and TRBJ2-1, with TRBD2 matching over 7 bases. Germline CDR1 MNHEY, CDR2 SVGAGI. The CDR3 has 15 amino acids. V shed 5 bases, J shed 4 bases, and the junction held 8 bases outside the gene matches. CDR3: CASSVSGNLYNEQFF. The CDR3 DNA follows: TGTGCCAGCAGTGTCAGCGGGAATCTTTACAATGAGCAGTTCTTC.

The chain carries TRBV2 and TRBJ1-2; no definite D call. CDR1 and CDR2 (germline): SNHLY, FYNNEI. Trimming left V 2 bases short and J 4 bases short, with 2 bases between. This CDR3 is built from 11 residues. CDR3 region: CASSERYGYTF. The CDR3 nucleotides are TGTGCCAGCAGTGAACGCTATGGCTACACCTTC.

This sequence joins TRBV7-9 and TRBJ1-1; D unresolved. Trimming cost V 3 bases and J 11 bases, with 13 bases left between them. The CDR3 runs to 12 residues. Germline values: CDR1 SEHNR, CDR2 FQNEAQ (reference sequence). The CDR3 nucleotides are TGTGCCAGCAGCTTTTCCGTCGTGGACGCTTTCTTT. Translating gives CASSFSVVDAFF.

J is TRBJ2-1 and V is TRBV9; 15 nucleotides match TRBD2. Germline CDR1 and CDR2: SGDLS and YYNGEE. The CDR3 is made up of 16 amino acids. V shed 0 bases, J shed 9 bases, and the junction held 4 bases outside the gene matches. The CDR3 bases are TGTGCCAGCAGCGTAGGGGGACTAGCGGGAGGAAGTGAGCAGTTCTTC. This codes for CASSVGGLAGGSEQFF.

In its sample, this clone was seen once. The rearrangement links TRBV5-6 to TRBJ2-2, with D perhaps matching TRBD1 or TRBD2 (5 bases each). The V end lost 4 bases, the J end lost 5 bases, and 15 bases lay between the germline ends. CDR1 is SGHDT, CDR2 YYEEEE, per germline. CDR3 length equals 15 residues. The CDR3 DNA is TGTGCCAGCAGCCCTGACGGGACGGGGACCGGGGAGCTGTTTTTT. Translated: CASSPDGTGTGELFF.

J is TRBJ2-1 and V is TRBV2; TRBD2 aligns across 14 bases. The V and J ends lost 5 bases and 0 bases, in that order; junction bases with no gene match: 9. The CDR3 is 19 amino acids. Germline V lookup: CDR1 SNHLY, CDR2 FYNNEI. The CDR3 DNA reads TGTGCCAGCAGTACCCCCGGGACTAGCGGGAGACTCTCCTACAATGAGCAGTTCTTC. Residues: CASSTPGTSGRLSYNEQFF.

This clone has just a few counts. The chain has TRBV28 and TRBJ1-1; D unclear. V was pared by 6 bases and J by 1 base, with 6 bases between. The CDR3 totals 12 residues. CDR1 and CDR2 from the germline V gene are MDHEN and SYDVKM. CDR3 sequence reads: CASRGWNTEAFF. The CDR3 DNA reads TGTGCCAGCAGAGGTTGGAACACTGAAGCTTTCTTT.

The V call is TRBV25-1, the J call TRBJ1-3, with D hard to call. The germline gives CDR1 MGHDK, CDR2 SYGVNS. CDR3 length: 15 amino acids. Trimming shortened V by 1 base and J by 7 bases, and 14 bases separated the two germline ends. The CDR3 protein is CASSEFGVKGNTIYF. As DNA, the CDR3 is TGTGCCAGCAGTGAATTTGGGGTGAAAGGGAACACCATATATTTT. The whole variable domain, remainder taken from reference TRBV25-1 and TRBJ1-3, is EADIYQTPRYLVIGTGKKITLECSQTMGHDKMYWYQQDPGMELHLIHYSYGVNSTEKGDLSSESTVSRIRTEHFPLTLESARPSHTSQYLCASSEFGVKGNTIYFGEGSWLTVV.

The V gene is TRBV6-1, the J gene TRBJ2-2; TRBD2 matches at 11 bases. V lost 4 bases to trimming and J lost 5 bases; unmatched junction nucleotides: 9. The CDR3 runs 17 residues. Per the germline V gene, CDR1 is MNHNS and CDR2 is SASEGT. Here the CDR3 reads CASSVHRLAGFTGELFF. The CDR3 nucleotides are TGTGCCAGCAGTGTCCACCGACTAGCGGGGTTTACCGGGGAGCTGTTTTTT.

The DNA of the CDR3 is TGTGCCAGCAGTTTAAGGGCTGATTGGAGCAATCAGCCCCAGCATTTT. Protein product: CASSLRADWSNQPQHF. The chain employs TRBV27 and TRBJ1-5; D remains ambiguous. V gave up 2 bases and J gave up 1 base, with 12 bases separating them. The CDR3 covers 16 residues. The germline V gene has CDR1 MNHEY and CDR2 SMNVEV (reference sequence).

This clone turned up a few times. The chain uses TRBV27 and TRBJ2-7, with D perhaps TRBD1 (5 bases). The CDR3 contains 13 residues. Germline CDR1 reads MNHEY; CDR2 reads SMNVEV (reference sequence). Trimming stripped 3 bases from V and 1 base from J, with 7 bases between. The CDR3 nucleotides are TGTGCCAGCAGTTTCCGACAGTCCTACGAGCAGTACTTC. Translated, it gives CASSFRQSYEQYF.

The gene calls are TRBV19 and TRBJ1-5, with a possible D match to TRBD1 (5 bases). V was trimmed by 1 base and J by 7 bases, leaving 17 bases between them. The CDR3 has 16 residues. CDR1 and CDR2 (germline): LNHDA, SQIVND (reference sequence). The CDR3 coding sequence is TGTGCCAGTAGTATAGTGGGACGGGGTGCGGGGCAGCCCCAGCATTTT. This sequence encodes CASSIVGRGAGQPQHF.

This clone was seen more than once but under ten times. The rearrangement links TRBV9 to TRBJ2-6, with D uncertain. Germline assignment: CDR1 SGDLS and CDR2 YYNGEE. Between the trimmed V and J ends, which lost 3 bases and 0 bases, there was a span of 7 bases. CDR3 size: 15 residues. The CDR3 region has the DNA TGTGCCAGCAGCGCAAGTCTCTCTGGGGCCAACGTCCTGACTTTC. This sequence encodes CASSASLSGANVLTF.

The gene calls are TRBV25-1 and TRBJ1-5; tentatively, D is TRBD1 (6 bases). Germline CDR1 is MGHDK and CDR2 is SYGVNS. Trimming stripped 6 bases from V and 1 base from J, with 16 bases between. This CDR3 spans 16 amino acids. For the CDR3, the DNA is TGTGCCAGCAGATCAGCAGGGGAGGGGAGCAATCAGCCCCAGCATTTT. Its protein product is CASRSAGEGSNQPQHF.

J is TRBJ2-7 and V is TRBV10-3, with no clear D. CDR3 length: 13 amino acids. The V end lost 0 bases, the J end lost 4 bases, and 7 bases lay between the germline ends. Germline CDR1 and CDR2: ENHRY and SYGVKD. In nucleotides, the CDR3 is TGTGCCATCAGTGAGTCCCCGGGTTACGAGCAGTACGTC. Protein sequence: CAISESPGYEQYV.

CDR3 sequence (DNA): TGCGCCAGCAGTCAATTACCCCGAGTGCGGGAGAAGGTCGCAGATACGCAGTATTTT. As protein: CASSQLPRVREKVADTQYF. V gene TRBV23-1 combines with J gene TRBJ2-3; 7 bases are a match to TRBD2. TRBV23-1 is recorded as an ORF, its role being uncertain. The CDR3 is 19 amino acids. The trim removed 1 base at V and 4 bases at J, leaving 17 bases unmatched.

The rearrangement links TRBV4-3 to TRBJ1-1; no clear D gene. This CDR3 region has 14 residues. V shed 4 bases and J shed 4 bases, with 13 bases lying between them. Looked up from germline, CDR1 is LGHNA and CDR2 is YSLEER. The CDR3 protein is CASSRALGGTEAFF. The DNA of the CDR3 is TGCGCCAGCAGCCGAGCCCTCGGTGGCACTGAAGCTTTCTTT.

Here the CDR3 reads CASSARTSGGNTGELFF. The CDR3 nucleotides are TGTGCCAGCAGCGCCCGGACTAGCGGAGGTAACACCGGGGAGCTGTTTTTT. V is TRBV7-9 and J is TRBJ2-2; the match to TRBD2 covers 10 bases. Germline V gene data show CDR1 as SEHNR and CDR2 as FQNEAQ (reference sequence). The V segment lost 5 bases and the J segment 2 bases; nucleotides outside the gene matches: 8. CDR3 length: 17 residues.

CDR3 nucleotides: TGTGCCAGCAGTTCACCCCAGGGGTGGGAGGAAAAACTGTTTTTT. This gives the protein CASSSPQGWEEKLFF. The chain combines TRBV28 with TRBJ1-4; TRBD1 might be the D (6 bases). V was pared by 4 bases and J by 8 bases, with 17 bases between. The CDR3 length is 15 residues. From germline, CDR1 is MDHEN and CDR2 SYDVKM.

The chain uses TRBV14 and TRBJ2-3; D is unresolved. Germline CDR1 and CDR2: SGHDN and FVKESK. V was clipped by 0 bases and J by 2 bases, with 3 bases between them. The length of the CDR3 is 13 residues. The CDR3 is CASSQDLTDTQYF. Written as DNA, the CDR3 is TGTGCCAGCAGCCAAGATCTCACAGATACGCAGTATTTT.

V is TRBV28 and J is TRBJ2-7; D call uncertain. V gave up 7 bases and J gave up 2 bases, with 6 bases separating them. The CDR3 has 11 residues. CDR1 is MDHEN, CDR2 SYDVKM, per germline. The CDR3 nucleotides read TGTGCCAGCAACACCGCCTACGAGCAGTACTTC. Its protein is CASNTAYEQYF.

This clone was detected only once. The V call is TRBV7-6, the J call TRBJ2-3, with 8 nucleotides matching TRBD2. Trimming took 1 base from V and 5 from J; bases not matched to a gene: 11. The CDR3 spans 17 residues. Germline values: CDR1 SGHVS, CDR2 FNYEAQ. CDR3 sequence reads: CASSLVASGSALDTQYF. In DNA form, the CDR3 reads TGTGCCAGCAGCTTAGTAGCTAGCGGGTCGGCCCTAGATACGCAGTATTTT.

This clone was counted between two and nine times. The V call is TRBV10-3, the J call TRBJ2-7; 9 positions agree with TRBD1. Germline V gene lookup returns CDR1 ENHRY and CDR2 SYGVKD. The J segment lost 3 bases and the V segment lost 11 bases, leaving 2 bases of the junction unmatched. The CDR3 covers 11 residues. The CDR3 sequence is CARGQGYEQYV. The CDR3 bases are TGTGCCCGGGGACAGGGCTACGAGCAGTACGTC.

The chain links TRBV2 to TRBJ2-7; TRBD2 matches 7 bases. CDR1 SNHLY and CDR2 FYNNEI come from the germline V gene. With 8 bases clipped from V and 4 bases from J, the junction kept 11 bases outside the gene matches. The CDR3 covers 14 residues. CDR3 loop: CASQVWRERYEQYF. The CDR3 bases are TGTGCCAGCCAGGTTTGGCGGGAGCGTTACGAGCAGTACTTC.

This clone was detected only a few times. CDR3 nucleotides: TGTGCCAGTAGTTCCTGGGCCGGCACTGAAGCTTTCTTT. This encodes CASSSWAGTEAFF. This chain joins TRBV19 and TRBJ1-1; D is ambiguous. CDR1 is LNHDA, CDR2 SQIVND, per germline (reference sequence). The CDR3 is 13 amino acids. Trimming took off 5 bases at V and 4 bases at J, with 11 bases between the two ends.

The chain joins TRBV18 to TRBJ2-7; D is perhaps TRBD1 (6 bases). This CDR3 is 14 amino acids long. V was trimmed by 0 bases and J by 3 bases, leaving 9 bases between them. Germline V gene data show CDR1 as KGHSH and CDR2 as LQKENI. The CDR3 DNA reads TGTGCCAGCTCACCACCTAAGGGGGACTACGAGCAGTACGTC. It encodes CASSPPKGDYEQYV.